The TCR beta chain described here comes from a study of blood T cells in healthy people across ages. The second PCR ran about 7 to 12 cycles with a sample-barcoded 5' primer and J-beta primers. TCRdb re-called the 5' RACE reads with MiXCR, one entry per CDR3 protein. The table shows under 700,000 distinct CDR3 sequences, with more than 20% occurring only once. The CDR3 totals 14 residues. V was clipped by 3 bases and J by 4 bases, with 15 bases between them. Germline assignment: CDR1 DFQATT and CDR2 SNEGSKA (reference sequence). In addition, the sample was reused for a study of T cells of mothers and their children.

The chain is built from TRBV20-1 and TRBJ1-2, with D perhaps TRBD1 (5 bases). This sequence was found in a boy younger than 18 in good health. The specimen sequenced was blood. The CDR3 DNA follows: TGCAGTGCTAGGGCAGGGATGGGATCCTATGGCTACACCTTC. Translated, it gives CSARAGMGSYGYTF.